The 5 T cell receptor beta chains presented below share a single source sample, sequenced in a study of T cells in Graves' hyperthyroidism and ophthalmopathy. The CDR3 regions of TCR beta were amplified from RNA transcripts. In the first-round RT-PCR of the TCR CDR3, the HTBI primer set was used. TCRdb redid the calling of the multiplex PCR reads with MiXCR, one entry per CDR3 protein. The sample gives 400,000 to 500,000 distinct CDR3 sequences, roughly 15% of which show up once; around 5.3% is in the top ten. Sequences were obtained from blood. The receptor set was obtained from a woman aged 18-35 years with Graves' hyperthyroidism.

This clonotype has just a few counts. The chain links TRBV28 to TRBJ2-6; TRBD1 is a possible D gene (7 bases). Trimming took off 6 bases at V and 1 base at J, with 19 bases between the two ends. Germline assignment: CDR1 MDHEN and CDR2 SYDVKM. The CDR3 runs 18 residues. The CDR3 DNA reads TGTGCCAGCAGGGACACTGACAGGGAGGTTTCTGGGGCCAACGTCCTGACTTTC. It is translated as CASRDTDREVSGANVLTF.

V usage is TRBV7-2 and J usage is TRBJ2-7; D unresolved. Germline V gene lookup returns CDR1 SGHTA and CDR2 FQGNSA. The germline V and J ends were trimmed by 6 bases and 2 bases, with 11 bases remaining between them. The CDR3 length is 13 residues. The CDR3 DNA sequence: TGTGCCAGCAGTCTGGGGAACCCCTACGAGCAGTACTTC. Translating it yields CASSLGNPYEQYF.

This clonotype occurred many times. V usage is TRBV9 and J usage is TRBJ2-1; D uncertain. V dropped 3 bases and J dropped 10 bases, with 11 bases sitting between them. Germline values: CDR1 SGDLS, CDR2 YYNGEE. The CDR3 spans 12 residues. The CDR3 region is CASSAPVGEQFF. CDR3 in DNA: TGTGCCAGCAGCGCCCCGGTAGGCGAGCAGTTCTTC.

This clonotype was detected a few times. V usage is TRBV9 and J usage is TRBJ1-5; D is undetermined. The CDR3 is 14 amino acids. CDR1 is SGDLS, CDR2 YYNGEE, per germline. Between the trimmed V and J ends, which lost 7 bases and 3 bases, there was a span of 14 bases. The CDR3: CASSGDGNNQPQHF. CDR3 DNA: TGTGCCAGCTCAGGCGACGGGAACAATCAGCCCCAGCATTTT.

The CDR3 loop is CASSIGLAGVFYEQYF. The CDR3 bases are TGTGCCAGTAGTATAGGACTAGCGGGAGTTTTTTACGAGCAGTACTTC. The V gene is TRBV19, the J gene TRBJ2-7; 12 nucleotides line up with TRBD2. Germline CDR1 is LNHDA and CDR2 is SQIVND (reference sequence). CDR3 length: 16 amino acids. Trimming took 1 base from V and 4 from J; bases not matched to a gene: 5.